This section outlines one TCR beta chain sequence together with its context. TCRdb redid the calling of the reads with MiXCR, one entry per CDR3 protein. Among hundreds of thousands of distinct CDR3 sequences listed, roughly a sixth were seen once. The data stem from a study of T cell repertoires in cytomegalovirus infection. As for the study in general: Public TCR beta signatures provided an indication of both CMV infection and a matching HLA type.

Trimming removed 5 bases at V and 2 bases at J, with 16 bases between. The CDR3 runs to 15 residues. Sequenced: PBMCs. The chain couples TRBV12-3 or TRBV12-4 to TRBJ2-7; maybe TRBD2 (5 bases). The receptor's source is a human donor in good health (CMV status not recorded). Some clones in this sample may be carry-over from other donors' samples. CDR3 DNA: TGTGCCAGCAGTCCAACTAGTTTGGGGACCTACGAGCAGTACTTC. Translated: CASSPTSLGTYEQYF.